These T cell receptor beta chains were read from a single sample in a study of shared clonotypes between healthy human individuals. The protocol was immunoSEQ multiplex PCR, while the TCRdb copy is restricted to in-frame clones and leaves out a portion. This sample has about a million clones; more than 75% occur once, and the top ten carry roughly 1.5%. The sample consisted of memory CD4+ T cells sorted from blood. All receptors derive from a young man in good health. Both conserved end residues are part of each CDR3. The D gene is left open where the match is weak. Clone size, where shown, is once, few, many, or a class for clones that have expanded.

j_call clone_size v_call d_call cdr3_aa cdr3_nt
TRBJ2-7 . TRBV7-2 TRBD2 CASSPWTSGSASPPYEQYF TGTGCCAGCAGCCCGTGGACTAGCGGGAGCGCCTCGCCCCCCTACGAGCAGTACTTC
TRBJ2-3 . TRBV18 TRBD1 CASSEGQPAFTDTQYF TGTGCCAGCTCAGAGGGACAGCCAGCCTTTACAGATACGCAGTATTTT
TRBJ2-2 . TRBV9 . CASSVGTAHGELFF TGTGCCAGCAGCGTAGGAACTGCTCACGGGGAGCTGTTTTTT
TRBJ2-7 few TRBV10-1 . CASSRDTPSYEQYF TGCGCCAGTTCCCGGGACACCCCATCCTACGAGCAGTACTTC
TRBJ2-4 . TRBV19 TRBD2 CASSVRLAGPAKNIQYF TGTGCCAGTAGTGTTCGACTAGCGGGGCCTGCCAAAAACATTCAGTACTTC
TRBJ2-7 . TRBV7-2 . CASSIGTAYEQYF TGTGCCAGCAGCATAGGGACCGCCTACGAGCAGTACTTC
TRBJ2-1 . TRBV7-2 TRBD1 CASSSPNRDRVNEQFF TGTGCCAGCAGCTCCCCAAATCGGGACAGGGTCAATGAGCAGTTCTTC
TRBJ1-2 . TRBV18 . CASSPSRGGMIGGYTF TGTGCCAGCTCACCATCCAGGGGAGGAATGATTGGTGGCTACACCTTC
TRBJ2-1 few TRBV10-3 TRBD2 CAISESRTSGREGEQFF TGTGCCATCAGTGAGTCCCGGACTAGCGGGAGGGAAGGTGAGCAGTTCTTC
TRBJ1-1 . TRBV6-5 TRBD1 CASRPRTGNTEAFF TGTGCCAGCAGACCCAGGACAGGGAACACTGAAGCTTTCTTT
TRBJ1-5 once TRBV4-1 . CASSQDPPGGSNQPQHF TGCGCCAGCAGCCAAGATCCCCCGGGAGGGAGCAATCAGCCCCAGCATTTT
TRBJ1-2 . TRBV6-5 . CASSSLGGNYGYTF TGTGCCAGCAGTTCCCTTGGGGGTAACTATGGCTACACCTTC
TRBJ1-2 . TRBV7-3 TRBD1 CASSLDRGRDPAGYTF TGTGCCAGCAGCTTAGATAGGGGGCGGGACCCGGCTGGCTACACCTTC
TRBJ1-6 . TRBV10-1 . CASSRDTYGNSPLHF TGCGCCAGCAGCCGGGACACCTACGGGAATTCACCCCTCCACTTT
TRBJ2-7 . TRBV19 . CASSYALNEQYF TGTGCCAGTAGTTACGCACTGAACGAGCAGTACTTC
TRBJ1-3 few TRBV30 . CAWTRAVSGNTIYF TGTGCCTGGACCAGGGCTGTTTCTGGAAACACCATATATTTT
TRBJ2-7 few TRBV28 . CASSRYEQYF TGTGCCAGCAGTAGGTACGAGCAGTACTTC
TRBJ1-5 . TRBV6-1 . CASSGSWQPQHF TGTGCCAGCAGTGGTTCGTGGCAGCCCCAGCATTTT
TRBJ1-3 . TRBV28 . CASSYGNTIYF TGTGCCAGCAGCTACGGAAACACCATATATTTT
TRBJ1-1 . TRBV5-6 TRBD1 CASSLQGTGLSEAFF TGTGCCAGCAGCTTGCAAGGGACAGGGTTATCTGAAGCTTTCTTT
TRBJ1-4 . TRBV2 . CASLRGVGLGEKLFF TGTGCCAGCCTTCGGGGAGTCGGCCTTGGGGAAAAACTGTTTTTT
TRBJ2-3 . TRBV19 . CASSEKGIFTDTQYF TGTGCCAGTAGTGAAAAGGGGATCTTCACAGATACGCAGTATTTT
TRBJ1-1 few TRBV6-6 . CASSYVRGMGTEAFF TGTGCCAGCAGTTACGTTAGGGGGATGGGGACTGAAGCTTTCTTT
TRBJ1-1 . TRBV6-1 . CASSPWADTEAFF TGTGCCAGCAGTCCATGGGCAGACACTGAAGCTTTCTTT
TRBJ2-7 . TRBV18 TRBD2 CASSPSIGASGRYEQYF TGTGCCAGCTCACCTTCCATAGGGGCTAGCGGGAGATACGAGCAGTACTTC
TRBJ2-5 few TRBV19 TRBD1 CASRDRGFGQETQYF TGTGCCAGTCGGGACAGGGGGTTTGGGCAAGAGACCCAGTACTTC
TRBJ2-5 many TRBV7-7 TRBD1 CASSSGTGEETQYF TGTGCTAGCAGCTCAGGGACAGGGGAAGAGACCCAGTACTTC
TRBJ1-1 . TRBV18 TRBD1 CASSPTTGLNTEAFF TGTGCCAGCTCACCTACGACAGGGCTGAACACTGAAGCTTTCTTT